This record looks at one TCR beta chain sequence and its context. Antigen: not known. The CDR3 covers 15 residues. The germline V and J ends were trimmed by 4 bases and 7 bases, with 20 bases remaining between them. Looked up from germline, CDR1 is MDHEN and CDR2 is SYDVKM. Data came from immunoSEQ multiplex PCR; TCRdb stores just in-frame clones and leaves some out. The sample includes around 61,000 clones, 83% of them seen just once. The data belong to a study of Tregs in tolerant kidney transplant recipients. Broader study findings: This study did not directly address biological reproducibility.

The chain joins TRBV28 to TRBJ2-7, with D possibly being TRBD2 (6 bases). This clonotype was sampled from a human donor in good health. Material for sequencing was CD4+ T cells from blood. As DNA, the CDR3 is TGTGCCAGCAGTTCAAATGGGGACTTCTTTGGGGAGCAGTACTTC. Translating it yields CASSSNGDFFGEQYF.